This T cell receptor (beta chain) was sequenced in a study of blood T cell repertoires in COVID-19. Study at large: In each case, the material was cDNA or gDNA derived from T cells, B-cell-depleted T cells, or PBMCs.

TCRdb's copy holds only in-frame clones and misses some; the assay was immunoSEQ multiplex PCR. The sample has around 270,000 clones; 85% to 90% are singletons. This CDR3 contains 14 residues. Germline CDR1 reads LNHDA; CDR2 reads SQIVND (reference sequence). Trimming removed 7 bases from V and 7 bases from J, with 17 bases in between. The TCR sequence derives from a man aged 40-49 years with acute or convalescent COVID-19. Input material: peripheral blood. The V and J genes are TRBV19 and TRBJ1-5, with a tentative D call TRBD1 (6 bases). The CDR3 DNA is TGTGCCAGTACCGACAGGACTTTCCACCAGCCCCAGCATTTT. Protein product: CASTDRTFHQPQHF.